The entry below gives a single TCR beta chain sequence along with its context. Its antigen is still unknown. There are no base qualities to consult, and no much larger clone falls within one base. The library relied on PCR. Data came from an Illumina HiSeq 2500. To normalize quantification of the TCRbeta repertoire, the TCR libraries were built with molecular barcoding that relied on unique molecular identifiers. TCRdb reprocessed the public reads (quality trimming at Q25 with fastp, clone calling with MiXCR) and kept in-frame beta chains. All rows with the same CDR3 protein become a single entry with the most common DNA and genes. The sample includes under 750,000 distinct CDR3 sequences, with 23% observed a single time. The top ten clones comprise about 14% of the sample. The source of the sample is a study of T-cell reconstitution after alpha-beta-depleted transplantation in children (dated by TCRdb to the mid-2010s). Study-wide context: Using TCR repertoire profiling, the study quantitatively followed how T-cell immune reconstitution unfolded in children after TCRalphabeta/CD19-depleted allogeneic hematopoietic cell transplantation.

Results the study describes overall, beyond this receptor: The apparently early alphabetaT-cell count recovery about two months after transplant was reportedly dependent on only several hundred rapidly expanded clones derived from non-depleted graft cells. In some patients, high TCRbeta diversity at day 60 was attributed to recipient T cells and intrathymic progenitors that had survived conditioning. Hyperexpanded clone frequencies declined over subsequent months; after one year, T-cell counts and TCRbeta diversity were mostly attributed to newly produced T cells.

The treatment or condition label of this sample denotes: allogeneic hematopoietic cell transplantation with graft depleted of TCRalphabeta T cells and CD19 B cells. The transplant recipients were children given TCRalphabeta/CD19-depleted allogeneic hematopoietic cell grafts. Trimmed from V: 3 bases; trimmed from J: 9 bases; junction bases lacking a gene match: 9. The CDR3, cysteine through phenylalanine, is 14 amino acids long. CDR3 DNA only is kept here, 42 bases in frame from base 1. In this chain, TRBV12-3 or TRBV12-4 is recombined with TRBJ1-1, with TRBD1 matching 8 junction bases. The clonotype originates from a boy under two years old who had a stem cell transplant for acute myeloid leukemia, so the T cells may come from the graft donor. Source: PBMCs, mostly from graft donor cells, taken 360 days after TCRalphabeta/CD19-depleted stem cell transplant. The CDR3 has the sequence CASSFGQGGVKAFF. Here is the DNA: TGTGCCAGCAGTTTCGGACAGGGAGGAGTCAAAGCTTTCTTT.